The following is a T cell receptor beta chain sequence with its context. What this receptor recognizes is not known. Base qualities are missing; no much larger clone stands one base away. In the paper's terms, the time point label means: newly diagnosed GD, antithyroid drugs for less than 3 months. RNA was extracted from PBMCs in TRIzol for both TCR sequencing and RNA sequencing. Graves' disease was diagnosed according to American Thyroid Association guidelines. The patients came from an endocrinology department in Xi'an, China. Each patient gave approximately 10 milliliters of peripheral blood, collected in an EDTA anticoagulant tube. PBMCs were isolated by Ficoll Paque Plus density gradient separation without further T cell sorting. An Agilent 2100 Bioanalyzer and agarose gel were used to check RNA quality, while a NanoDrop 2000 measured RNA concentration. The sample comes from a study of regulatory T cells in long-lasting Graves disease (dated by TCRdb to the early 2020s). For the study in its entirety: Patients with newly diagnosed Graves' disease had been on antithyroid drugs for under 3 months. Persistent Graves' disease patients were compared with newly diagnosed Graves' disease patients by peripheral blood TCR sequencing and RNA sequencing. The study was conducted in China and was registered as a clinical trial. TCR sequencing covered about 13 persistent and around 20 newly diagnosed Graves' disease patients, 33 samples in total. On the study overall, not on this receptor specifically: As a limitation, the authors acknowledged that the small sample size may reduce accuracy. Because the primary lesion, thyroid tissue, could not be accessed, the study looked at peripheral blood alone. A larger number of public clonotypes was shared among persistent patients (fewer than 3,000) than among newly diagnosed patients (approximately 1,000). Sequencing and analysis were limited to the TCR beta chain. Compared with newly diagnosed patients, patients with persistent Graves' disease had lower TCR Shannon entropy and fewer highly expanded clones, which suggests clonal expansion. Preferential use of TRBV28, TRBJ1-2 and TRBJ2-5 was observed in persistent disease, whereas TRBV20-1 and TRBJ2-1 were favored in newly diagnosed disease.

Receptors were amplified or captured by multiplex PCR. Sequencing took place on an Illumina HiSeq 4000. TCR beta libraries were built with iRepertoire HTBI primers and Arm-PCR amplification of CDR3 regions. Before sequencing, the PCR products underwent gel purification. From the authors' description of their analysis: A total of around 59 TRBV and 14 TRBJ segments were identified across samples and were used for gene usage analysis of CDR3 amino acid clonotypes. Filtered high-quality paired reads were merged into contigs using COPE and FqMerger. BLAST was used to align contigs to IMGT TRBV, TRBD and TRBJ reference genes, with CDR3 defined following IMGT. Highly expanded clones were defined as clonotypes with a frequency above 0.1%. Shannon entropy served as the measure of repertoire diversity, while the Gini coefficient captured V-J evenness. Clonotypes shared by more than one individual were considered public. The raw public reads went through TCRdb reprocessing: fastp at Q25, MiXCR clone calling, in-frame beta chains kept. Identical CDR3 protein sequences are pooled into one entry, listed with their most common genes and DNA. What appears here as the V and J calls and clone size reflects TCRdb's work, not the paper's. Across this sample there are approximately 270,000 distinct CDR3 sequences, with 15% to 20% seen only once. Around 15% of the sample lies in the top ten.

From cysteine to phenylalanine, the CDR3 is 13 amino acids long. CDR3 DNA only is kept here, 39 bases in frame from base 1. As encoded in the germline V gene, CDR1 is SGHRS while CDR2 is YFSETQ. The same specimen was also included in a second study, on T cells in Graves' hyperthyroidism and ophthalmopathy. As described in the second report: Stable Graves' hyperthyroidism was defined as the absence of progression to ophthalmopathy over 18 months of follow-up. Hyperthyroidism patients were newly diagnosed, with disease duration under 2 months, and aged 18 to 65 years. Any patient with an uncontrolled infection, another autoimmune disease, pregnancy or lactation was excluded. Diagnoses relied on clinical symptoms, serum thyroxine and TRAb, thyroid ultrasound and orbital computed tomography. The TCR CDR3 was subjected to a first round of RT-PCR using the HTBI primer set and the Qiagen OneStep RT-PCR kit. Most expanded thyroid clonotypes (frequency above 0.001) were also found in blood, which suggests that blood repertoires may mirror thyroid immune responses. In cross-validation, a model built on a 13 V-J signature told ophthalmopathy apart from stable hyperthyroidism with approximately 90% sensitivity and 81% to 82% specificity, and in testing the same model reached 80%/75%. During validation, the model predicted progression to ophthalmopathy a median of roughly six months ahead of onset, with almost 71% sensitivity and less than 85% specificity. To identify distinguishing TCR V-J signatures, a discovery cohort of around 100 patients was used, comprising under 45 with Graves' ophthalmopathy and around 60 with stable Graves' hyperthyroidism. Whether ophthalmopathy could be predicted prospectively was tested in an independent validation cohort made up of some 20 hyperthyroidism patients plus 17 patients who later progressed to ophthalmopathy. The approximately 98 discovery patients were randomly divided into training and test sets at a 7:3 ratio. In six Graves' hyperthyroidism patients, the study also compared T-cell repertoires from thyroid tissue with T-cell repertoires from blood. Once sampling was done, hyperthyroidism patients were given methimazole at a starting dose of 30 mg daily, whereas ophthalmopathy patients were given high-dose intravenous methylprednisolone. Libraries were constructed in a second round of multiplex PCR, after which size selection and purification were carried out. Sequencing of the libraries was done on an Illumina HiSeq2000 using paired-end 100 bp reads. SOAPnuke was used to process the raw data, throwing out any read that contained adapters or uncalled bases, had a mean Phred below 15, or lacked an exact constant-primer or identifier match. High-quality paired reads were merged using COPE v1.2.5, and each unique nucleotide sequence was defined as a clonotype. MiTCR v1.1 was used to align the clonotypes against IMGT TRBV, TRBD and TRBJ reference segments. The analysis included only V-J combinations with a frequency above 0.0001, which together covered 99.2% of the repertoires. A TCS score was defined as the ratio between F50 (clonal expansion) and ExV (chaos), using BLOSUM62-based TCRdist between CDR3 peptides within each V-J. Welch's t-statistics and random forest reduced approximately 520 V-J features to fewer than 15, which were used in a naive Bayes classifier (R e1071). Sample size was not statistically predetermined, and blinding of investigators to group allocation was not performed. The paper reports TCR Vbeta CDR3 sequencing of over 130 peripheral blood samples: 40 to 45 ophthalmopathy, approximately 74 hyperthyroidism and 17 progressor patients.

The sample here was peripheral blood mononuclear cells (PBMCs), taken at new diagnosis, from a patient treated with antithyroid drugs. This receptor was taken from a woman in her thirties with Graves disease. Donor details come from another sample of the same person, matched by shared clones. The chain links TRBV5-1 with TRBJ2-5; the central 8 bases match TRBD1. Near its end, the DNA agrees better with TRBJ2-1, so the J call may be wrong. The nucleotide sequence is given as TGCGCCAGCAGCGACGGACAGGGATATGAGCAGTTCTTC. Translated, this gives CASSDGQGYEQFF.